The entry that follows covers one TCR beta chain sequence. The sample is drawn from a study of blood T cell repertoires in COVID-19. Whole-study context: The United States, Italy and Spain provided the acute and convalescent COVID-19 samples. The cDNA or gDNA used as material had been derived from T cells, B-cell-depleted T cells, or PBMCs.

This CDR3 is built from 13 residues. The germline V gene encodes CDR1 SQVTM and CDR2 ANQGSEA. Trimming took 7 bases from V and 8 from J, leaving 17 bases between them. Under the authors' procedure: The assay estimated nucleated cells by amplifying reference gene primers. Sequenced by immunoSEQ multiplex PCR; TCRdb stores in-frame clones only, minus some. That table furnishes V, J and clone size, whereas the DNA furnished D and trimming. The sample includes about 66,000 clones, 70% to 90% of them seen just once. This TCR was sampled from a woman in her 70s with acute or convalescent COVID-19. This rearrangement joins TRBV29-1 to TRBJ1-4, with D tentatively TRBD1 (5 bases). The sample comprised peripheral blood. The CDR3 protein is CSAMGLNVEKLFF. The CDR3 DNA follows: TGCAGCGCGATGGGACTCAATGTCGAAAAACTGTTTTTT.